The clone carrying this T cell receptor beta chain was picked up a small number of times. Antigen: not known. These data originate in a study of shared clonotypes between healthy human individuals. Points from the study as a whole: Genetic and exposure-history diversity was limited by the few donors.

As defined, naive CD8 cells were CD45RO-negative and positively selected for CCR7, with terminally differentiated effector memory CD45RA+ cells excluded. The CDR3 extends over 16 amino acids. V lost 3 bases, J lost 1 base, and 12 bases lay in between. Per the germline V gene, CDR1 is SEHNR and CDR2 is FQNEAQ (reference sequence). The study ran the assay at deep level. The data were produced by immunoSEQ multiplex PCR, yet TCRdb's version contains in-frame clones alone and is incomplete. The sample lists 1.5 million to 2.5 million clones; about 95% were seen once. The sequenced sample consisted of naive CD8+ T cells sorted from blood. The origin of this receptor is a man between 18 and 35 years old in good health. The V gene is TRBV7-9, the J gene TRBJ2-2; D may correspond to TRBD1 or TRBD2 (5 bases each). The CDR3 nucleotides are TGTGCCAGCAGCTTCCGGGAAGGGGAGAACACCGGGGAGCTGTTTTTT. Protein: CASSFREGENTGELFF.